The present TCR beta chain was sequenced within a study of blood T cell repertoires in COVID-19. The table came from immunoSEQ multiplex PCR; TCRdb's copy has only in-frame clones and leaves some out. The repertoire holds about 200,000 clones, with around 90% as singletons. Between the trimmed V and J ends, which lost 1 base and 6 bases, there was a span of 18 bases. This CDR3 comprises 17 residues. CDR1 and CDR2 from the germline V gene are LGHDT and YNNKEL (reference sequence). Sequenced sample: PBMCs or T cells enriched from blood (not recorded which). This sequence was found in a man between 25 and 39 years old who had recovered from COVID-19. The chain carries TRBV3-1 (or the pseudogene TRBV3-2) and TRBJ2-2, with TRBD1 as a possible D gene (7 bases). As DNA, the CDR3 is TGTGCCAGCAGCCAAGGGGTTGACAGGGAGGCGTCCGGGGAGCTGTTTTTT. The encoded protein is CASSQGVDREASGELFF.